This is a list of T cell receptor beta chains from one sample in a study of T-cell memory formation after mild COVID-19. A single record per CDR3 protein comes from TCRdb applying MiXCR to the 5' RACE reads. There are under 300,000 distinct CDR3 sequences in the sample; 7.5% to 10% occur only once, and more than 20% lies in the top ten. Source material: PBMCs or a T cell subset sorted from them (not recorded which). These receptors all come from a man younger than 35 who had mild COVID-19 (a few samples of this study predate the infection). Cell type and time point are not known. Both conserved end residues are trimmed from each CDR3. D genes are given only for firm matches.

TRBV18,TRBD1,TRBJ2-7,ASSPPGPGQGYYEQY
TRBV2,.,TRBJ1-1,ASRAGLEAF
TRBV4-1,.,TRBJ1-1,ASSQERGGTEAF
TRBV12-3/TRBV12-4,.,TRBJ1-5,ASSLESNQPQH
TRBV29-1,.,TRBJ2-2,SVALADTGELF
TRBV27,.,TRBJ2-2,ASSPSRSANTGELF
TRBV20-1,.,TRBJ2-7,SAQLGGDTSYEQY
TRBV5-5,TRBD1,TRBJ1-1,ASSPEGTGMGEAF
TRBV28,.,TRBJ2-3,ASSFSGTGATDTQY
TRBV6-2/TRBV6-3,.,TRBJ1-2,ASNAGGYNYGYT
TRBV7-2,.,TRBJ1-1,ASSLAGRTANTEAF
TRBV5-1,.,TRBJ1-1,ASSLGSLEAEAF
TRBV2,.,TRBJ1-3,ASSRRAVSGNTIY
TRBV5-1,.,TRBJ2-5,ASTWQGEETQY
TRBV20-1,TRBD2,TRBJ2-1,SARPPLSGGANEQF
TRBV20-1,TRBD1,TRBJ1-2,SARNRGDKNYGYT
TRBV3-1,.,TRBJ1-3,ASSPRDGGSDTIY
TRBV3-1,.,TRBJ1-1,ASSLSWGGNTEAF
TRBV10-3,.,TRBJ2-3,AISEWRERIDTDTQY
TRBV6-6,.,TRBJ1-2,ASSFQGSYT
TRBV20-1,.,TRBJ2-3,SAPPGGSSTDTQY
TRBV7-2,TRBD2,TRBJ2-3,ASSYGLAVLSTDTQY
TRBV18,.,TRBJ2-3,ASSPRQASTDTQY
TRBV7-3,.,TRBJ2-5,ASSLTGGRETQY
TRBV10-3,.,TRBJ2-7,AIRQGQQSYEQY
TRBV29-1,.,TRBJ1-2,SVEKGGQGGYT
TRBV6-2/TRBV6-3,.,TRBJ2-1,ATLTRQLSYNEQF
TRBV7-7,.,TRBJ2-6,ASSSLTGMFGANVLT
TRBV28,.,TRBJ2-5,ASRGGLGRQETQY
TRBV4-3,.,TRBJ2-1,ASSPGASLHNEQF
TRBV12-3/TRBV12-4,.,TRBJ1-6,ASSPPGGADSPLH
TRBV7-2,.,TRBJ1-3,ASSPALQGMSSGNTIY
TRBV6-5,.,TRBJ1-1,ASSYSDRFTEAF
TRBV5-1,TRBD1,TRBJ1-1,ASSVTGGPNTEAF
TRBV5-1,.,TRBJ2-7,ASSLIGGPGDEQY
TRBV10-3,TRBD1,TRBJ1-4,AISGQGEEKLF
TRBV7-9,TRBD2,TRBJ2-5,ASSLKRGFMETQY
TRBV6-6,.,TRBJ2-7,ASSWGSGYEQY